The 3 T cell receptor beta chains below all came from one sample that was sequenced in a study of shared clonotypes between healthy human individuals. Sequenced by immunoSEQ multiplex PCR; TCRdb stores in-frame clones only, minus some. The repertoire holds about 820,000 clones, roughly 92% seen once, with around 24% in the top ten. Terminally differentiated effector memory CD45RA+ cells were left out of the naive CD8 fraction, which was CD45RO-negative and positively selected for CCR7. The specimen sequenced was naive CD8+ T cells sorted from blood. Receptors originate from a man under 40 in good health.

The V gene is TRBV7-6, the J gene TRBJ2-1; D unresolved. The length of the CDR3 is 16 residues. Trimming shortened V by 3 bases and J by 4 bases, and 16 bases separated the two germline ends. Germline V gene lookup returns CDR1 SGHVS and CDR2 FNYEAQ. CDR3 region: CASSLSELLPYNEQFF. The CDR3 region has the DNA TGTGCCAGCAGCTTGTCGGAACTTCTCCCTTACAATGAGCAGTTCTTC.

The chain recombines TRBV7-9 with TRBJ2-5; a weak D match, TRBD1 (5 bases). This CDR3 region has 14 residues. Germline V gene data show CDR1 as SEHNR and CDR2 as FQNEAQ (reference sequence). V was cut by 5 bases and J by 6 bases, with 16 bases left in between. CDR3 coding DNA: TGTGCCAGCAGCGCAACGCAGGGTGTCCAGACCCAGTACTTC. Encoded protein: CASSATQGVQTQYF.

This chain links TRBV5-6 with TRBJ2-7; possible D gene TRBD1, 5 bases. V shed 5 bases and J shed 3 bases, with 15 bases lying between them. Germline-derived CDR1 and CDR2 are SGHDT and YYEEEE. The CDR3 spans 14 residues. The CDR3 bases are TGTGCCAGCAGTTCAAGGGGAAAGGTCTACGAGCAGTACTTC. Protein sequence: CASSSRGKVYEQYF.